The 18 T cell receptor beta chains reported below all come from one sample, sequenced in a study of CD8+CD57+ T cells in acquired aplastic anemia (dated by TCRdb to between 2018 and 2020). The sample was run on an Illumina HiSeq 2000. Genomic DNA was used as template for profiling of TCR beta VDJ combinations and CDR3 sequences. Starting from the raw public reads, TCRdb applied fastp trimming at Q25, assembled clones with MiXCR and retained in-frame beta chains. Here each entry gathers all rows of one CDR3 protein and keeps the most common genes and DNA. Across this sample there are roughly 51,000 distinct CDR3 sequences, with about three quarters seen only once. Around 31% of the sample belongs to the ten largest clones. Sample: sorted CD4+, CD8+, or CD8+CD57+ T cells (not recorded which) from PBMCs. Every receptor here comes from a human donor in good health, serving as a control.

This clonotype was counted only a few times. This sequence joins TRBV24-1 and TRBJ1-2; possibly TRBD1 for D (6 bases). The CDR3 has 14 residues. Germline V CDR1 and CDR2: KGHDR, SFDVKD. Trimming pared 3 bases from V and 3 bases from J, leaving 10 bases between. DNA for the CDR3: TGTGCCACCAGTGATCCCACAGGGTACTATGGCTACACCTTC. Protein: CATSDPTGYYGYTF.

This clonotype has just a few counts. The chain has TRBV2 and TRBJ2-3; 8 nucleotides match TRBD2. Germline lookup yields CDR1 SNHLY and CDR2 FYNNEI. CDR3 length equals 12 residues. Unmatched junction bases numbered 3, after V lost 7 bases and J lost 6 bases. CDR3 amino acids: CASTRGGDTQYF. The CDR3 DNA reads as TGTGCCAGCACCCGGGGGGGGGATACGCAGTATTTT.

The sample holds a few counts of this clonotype. The chain has TRBV15 and TRBJ2-5; weak D call: TRBD2 (5 bases). Trimming cost V 1 base and J 5 bases, with 5 bases left between them. The CDR3 totals 12 residues. CDR1 and CDR2 from the germline V gene are LNHNV and YYDKDF (reference sequence). The CDR3 bases are TGTGCCACCAGCAGAGTAGCGGAGACCCAGTACTTC. Protein product: CATSRVAETQYF.

This chain links TRBV11-1 with TRBJ2-1; D gene unclear. CDR1 is SGHAT and CDR2 is FQDESV in the germline V gene (reference sequence). CDR3 size: 16 residues. V dropped 5 bases and J dropped 0 bases, with 14 bases sitting between them. CDR3 coding DNA: TGTGCCAGCAGCCCCTTCCCACTGTGCTCCTACAATGAGCAGTTCTTC. Translating it yields CASSPFPLCSYNEQFF.

The chain links TRBV29-1 to TRBJ1-4; D not certain. V shed 3 bases and J shed 7 bases, with 12 bases lying between them. This CDR3 contains 13 residues. Germline CDR1 is SQVTM and CDR2 is ANQGSEA. The CDR3 DNA reads as TGCAGCGTTGAGGGATCGGGGTCTGAAAAACTGTTTTTT. Translation gives CSVEGSGSEKLFF.

Notes on this clonotype: At one of its ends the junction is not consistent with the germline gene, which may arise from a read error. The V call is TRBV7-6, the J call TRBJ1-1; possibly TRBD1 for D (5 bases). The CDR3 extends over 14 amino acids. CDR1 SGHVS and CDR2 FNYEAQ come from the germline V gene. CDR3 sequence reads: CAGSLGAGATEAFF. The CDR3 bases are TGTGCCGGCAGCTTAGGAGCTGGGGCCACTGAAGCTTTCTTT.

This rearrangement joins TRBV19 to TRBJ1-5, with 7 nucleotides matching TRBD1. V lost 8 bases to trimming and J lost 1 base; unmatched junction nucleotides: 5. Germline CDR1 is LNHDA and CDR2 is SQIVND (reference sequence). This CDR3 is 14 amino acids long. CDR3 sequence: CASAGTASNQPQHF. CDR3 bases: TGTGCCAGTGCCGGGACAGCAAGCAATCAGCCCCAGCATTTT. The variable domain in full, completed from reference TRBV19 and TRBJ1-5, reads DGGITQSPKYLFRKEGQNVTLSCEQNLNHDAMYWYRQDPGQGLRLIYYSQIVNDFQKGDIAEGYSVSREKKESFPLTVTSAQKNPTAFYLCASAGTASNQPQHFGDGTRLSIL.

This clonotype was seen ten or more times. The CDR3 nucleotides read TGTGCCAGCAGCTTAAGCCACGAGCAGTACTTC. As protein: CASSLSHEQYF. V gene TRBV7-8 combines with J gene TRBJ2-7; D gene ambiguous. V lost 2 bases and J lost 5, with 4 bases in between. CDR1 is SGHVS and CDR2 is FQNEAQ in the germline V gene. This CDR3 region has 11 residues.

V and J are TRBV19 and TRBJ1-2, with a possible D match to TRBD1 (6 bases). Trimming removed 3 bases at V and 5 bases at J, with 19 bases between. Germline assignment: CDR1 LNHDA and CDR2 SQIVND (reference sequence). The CDR3 consists of 16 residues. CDR3 nucleotides: TGTGCCAGTAGTATCCTCAATCCAGGGGCCCTGTATGGCTACACCTTC. Residues: CASSILNPGALYGYTF.

V is TRBV29-1 and J is TRBJ2-3; 8 nucleotides line up with TRBD1. J was trimmed by 3 bases and V by 7 bases; bases with no gene match: 6. The CDR3 covers 13 residues. CDR1 and CDR2 from the germline V gene are SQVTM and ANQGSEA. CDR3 amino acids: CSGGQGWTDTQYF. The CDR3 DNA reads as TGCAGCGGTGGACAGGGATGGACAGATACGCAGTATTTT.

This clonotype was counted only a few times. This chain uses TRBV24-1 with TRBJ1-3; D is unresolved. Per germline, CDR1 KGHDR and CDR2 SFDVKD. V lost 2 bases, J lost 4 bases, and 11 bases lay in between. The CDR3 totals 15 residues. This CDR3 reads CATSDCLEGGNTIYF. The CDR3 nucleotides read TGTGCCACCAGTGATTGCCTCGAGGGAGGAAACACCATATATTTT.

The rearrangement uses TRBV19 and TRBJ2-5; TRBD1 is a possible D gene (5 bases). There are 14 residues in the CDR3. Germline V lookup: CDR1 LNHDA, CDR2 SQIVND (reference sequence). Trimming stripped 4 bases from V and 3 bases from J, with 12 bases between. The CDR3 region is CASSTRTSKETQYF. CDR3 sequence (DNA): TGTGCCAGTAGTACCAGGACAAGCAAAGAGACCCAGTACTTC.

This clonotype was recorded only once. At one end, the junction sequence differs from germline, possibly due to a read error. The rearrangement uses TRBV19 and TRBJ1-6; D is uncertain. Germline CDR1 and CDR2: LNHDA and SQIVND (reference sequence). The CDR3 runs 12 residues. The CDR3, as DNA: TGTGCCAGTAGTATGGCTCCTTCACCCCCCCACTTT. Encoded protein: CASSMAPSPPHF.

This clonotype was recorded many times. The chain has TRBV6-1 and TRBJ2-7, with 7 nucleotides matching TRBD2. Germline CDR1 MNHNS, CDR2 SASEGT. J gave up 2 bases and V 1 base, and 2 bases lay outside the gene matches. The CDR3 has 14 residues. CDR3 nucleotides: TGTGCCAGCAGTGAAGGGGAGGGTCCCTACGAGCAGTACTTC. Protein: CASSEGEGPYEQYF.

This clonotype was recorded a few times. The rearrangement uses TRBV2 and TRBJ1-2, with TRBD1 matching 7 bases. Trimming took 2 bases from V and 8 from J; bases not matched to a gene: 5. The CDR3 loop spans 13 amino acids. Germline assignment: CDR1 SNHLY and CDR2 FYNNEI. The chain's CDR3 is CASSEQGGEGYTF. CDR3 bases: TGTGCCAGCAGTGAACAGGGGGGAGAGGGCTACACCTTC. The full variable domain, its missing parts supplied by reference TRBV2 and TRBJ1-2, is EPEVTQTPSHQVTQMGQEVILRCVPISNHLYFYWYRQILGQKVEFLVSFYNNEISEKSEIFDDQFSVERPDGSNFTLKIRSTKLEDSAMYFCASSEQGGEGYTFGSGTRLTVV.

This chain joins TRBV12-3 or TRBV12-4 and TRBJ1-1, with TRBD1 matching over 10 bases. The CDR3 covers 14 residues. The ends lost 5 bases at V and 8 bases at J; junction bases unmatched: 8. CDR3 bases: TGTGCCAGCAGTCTCACGGACAGGGGGATAGAAGCTTTCTTT. Residues: CASSLTDRGIEAFF.

In this sample, this clonotype is medium-sized. The V gene is TRBV29-1, the J gene TRBJ2-7; a possible D gene is TRBD1 (5 bases). V dropped 1 base and J dropped 4 bases, with 8 bases sitting between them. Germline lookup yields CDR1 SQVTM and CDR2 ANQGSEA. CDR3 length: 12 amino acids. The CDR3 loop reads CSVEAGQYEQYF. CDR3 DNA sequence: TGCAGCGTTGAAGCAGGGCAATACGAGCAGTACTTC.

The chain uses TRBV19 and TRBJ2-7; TRBD1 aligns across 8 bases. Per germline, CDR1 LNHDA and CDR2 SQIVND (reference sequence). V trimming: 6 bases; J trimming: 6 bases; junction bases outside the gene matches: 4. The CDR3 extends over 12 amino acids. The CDR3 loop is CASRKTGAEQYF. CDR3 DNA: TGTGCCAGTAGAAAGACAGGGGCCGAGCAGTACTTC.